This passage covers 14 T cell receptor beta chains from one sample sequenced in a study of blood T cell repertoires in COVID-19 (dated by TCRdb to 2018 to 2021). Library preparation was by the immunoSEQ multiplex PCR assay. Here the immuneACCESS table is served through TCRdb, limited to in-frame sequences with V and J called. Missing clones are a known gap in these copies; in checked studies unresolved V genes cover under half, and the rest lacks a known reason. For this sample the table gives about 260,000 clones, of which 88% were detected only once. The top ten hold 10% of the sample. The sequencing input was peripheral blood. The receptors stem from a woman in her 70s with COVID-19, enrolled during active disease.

CDR3 bases: TGTGCCAGCACCCCGTCCGGGAAAAGCACAGATACGCAGTATTTT. This gives the protein CASTPSGKSTDTQYF. The chain employs TRBV6-5 and TRBJ2-3, with TRBD2 as a possible D gene (5 bases). This CDR3 spans 15 amino acids. With 7 bases removed from V and 0 bases from J, the gap between germline ends came to 14 bases. The V gene's germline CDR1 is MNHEY and CDR2 SVGAGI.

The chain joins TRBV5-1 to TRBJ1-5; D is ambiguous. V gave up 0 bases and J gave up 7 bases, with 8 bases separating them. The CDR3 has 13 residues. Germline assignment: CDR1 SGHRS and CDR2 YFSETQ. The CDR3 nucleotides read TGCGCCAGCAGCTTGGGGGGAGGCCAGCCCCAGCATTTT. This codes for CASSLGGGQPQHF.

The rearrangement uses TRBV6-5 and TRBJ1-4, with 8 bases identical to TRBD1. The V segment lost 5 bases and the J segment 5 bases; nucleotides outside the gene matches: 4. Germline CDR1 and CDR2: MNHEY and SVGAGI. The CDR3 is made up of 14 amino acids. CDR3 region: CASSMDRANEKLFF. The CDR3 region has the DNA TGTGCCAGCAGTATGGACAGGGCGAATGAAAAACTGTTTTTT.

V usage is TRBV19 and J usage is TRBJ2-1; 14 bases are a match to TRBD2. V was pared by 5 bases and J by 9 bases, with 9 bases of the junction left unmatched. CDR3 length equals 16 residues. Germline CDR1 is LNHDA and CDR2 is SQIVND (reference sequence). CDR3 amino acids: CASSHGTSGSLGEQFF. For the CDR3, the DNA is TGTGCCAGTAGTCACGGGACTAGCGGGAGTTTAGGTGAGCAGTTCTTC.

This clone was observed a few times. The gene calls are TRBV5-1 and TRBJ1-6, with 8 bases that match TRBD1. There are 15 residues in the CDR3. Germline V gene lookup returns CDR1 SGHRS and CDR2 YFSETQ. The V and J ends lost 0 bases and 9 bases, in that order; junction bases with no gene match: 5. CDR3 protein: CASSLGTGKVSPLHF. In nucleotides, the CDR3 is TGCGCCAGCAGCTTGGGGACAGGGAAGGTTTCACCCCTCCACTTT.

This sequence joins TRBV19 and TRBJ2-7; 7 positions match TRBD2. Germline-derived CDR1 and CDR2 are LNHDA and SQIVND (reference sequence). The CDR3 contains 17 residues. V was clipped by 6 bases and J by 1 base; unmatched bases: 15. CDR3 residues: CASSNTPGLADSYEQYF. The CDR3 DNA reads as TGTGCCAGTAGCAATACCCCGGGGCTAGCGGATTCCTACGAGCAGTACTTC.

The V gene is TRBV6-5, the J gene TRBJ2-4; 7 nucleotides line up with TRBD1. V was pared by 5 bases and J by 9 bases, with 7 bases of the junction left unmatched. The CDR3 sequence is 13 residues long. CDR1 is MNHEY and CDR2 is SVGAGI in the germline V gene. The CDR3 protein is CASSRPNRGIQYF. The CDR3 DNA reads TGTGCCAGCAGTCGACCTAACAGGGGCATTCAGTACTTC.

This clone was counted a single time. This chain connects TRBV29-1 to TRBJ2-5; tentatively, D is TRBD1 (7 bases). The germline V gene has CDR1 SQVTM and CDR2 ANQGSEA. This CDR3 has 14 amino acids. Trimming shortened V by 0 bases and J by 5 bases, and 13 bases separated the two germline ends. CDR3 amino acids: CSVEERLGGETQYF. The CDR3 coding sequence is TGCAGCGTTGAAGAGCGACTAGGGGGCGAGACCCAGTACTTC.

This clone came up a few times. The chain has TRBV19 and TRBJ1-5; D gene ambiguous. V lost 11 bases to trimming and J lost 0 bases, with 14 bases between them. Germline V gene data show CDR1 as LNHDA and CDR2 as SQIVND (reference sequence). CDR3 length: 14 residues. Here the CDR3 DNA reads TGTGCCGCAGGCTCCACTTATAGCAATCAGCCCCAGCATTTT. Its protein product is CAAGSTYSNQPQHF. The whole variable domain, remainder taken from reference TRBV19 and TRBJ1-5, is DGGITQSPKYLFRKEGQNVTLSCEQNLNHDAMYWYRQDPGQGLRLIYYSQIVNDFQKGDIAEGYSVSREKKESFPLTVTSAQKNPTAFYLCAAGSTYSNQPQHFGDGTRLSIL.

CDR3 protein: CASSMVQGETEAFF. In DNA, the CDR3 is TGTGCCAGTAGTATGGTCCAGGGGGAGACTGAAGCTTTCTTT. The chain is built from TRBV19 and TRBJ1-1; 7 bases are a match to TRBD1. The V gene's germline CDR1 is LNHDA and CDR2 SQIVND (reference sequence). The trim removed 3 bases at V and 5 bases at J, leaving 6 bases unmatched. CDR3 length: 14 amino acids.

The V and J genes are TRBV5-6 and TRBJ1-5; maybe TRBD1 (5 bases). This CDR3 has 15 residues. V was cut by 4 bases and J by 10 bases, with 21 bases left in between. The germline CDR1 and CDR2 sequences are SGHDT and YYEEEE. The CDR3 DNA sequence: TGTGCCAGCAGCGCTCATGCTGGACAAATCAGTCCCCAGCATTTT. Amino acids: CASSAHAGQISPQHF.

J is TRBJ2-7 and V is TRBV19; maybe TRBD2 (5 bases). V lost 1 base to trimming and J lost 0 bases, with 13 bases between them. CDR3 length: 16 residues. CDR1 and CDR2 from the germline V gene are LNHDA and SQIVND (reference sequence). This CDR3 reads CASSIAGRGSSYEQYF. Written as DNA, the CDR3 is TGTGCCAGTAGTATAGCGGGCCGAGGGAGCTCCTACGAGCAGTACTTC. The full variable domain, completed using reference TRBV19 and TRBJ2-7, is DGGITQSPKYLFRKEGQNVTLSCEQNLNHDAMYWYRQDPGQGLRLIYYSQIVNDFQKGDIAEGYSVSREKKESFPLTVTSAQKNPTAFYLCASSIAGRGSSYEQYFGPGTRLTVT.

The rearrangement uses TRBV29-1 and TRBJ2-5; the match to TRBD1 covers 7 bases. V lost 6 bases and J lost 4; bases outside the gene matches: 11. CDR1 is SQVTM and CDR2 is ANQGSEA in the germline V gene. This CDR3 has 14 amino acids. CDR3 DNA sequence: TGCAGCGTCGCTGTGGGGAACAGGGGAGAGACCCAGTACTTC. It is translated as CSVAVGNRGETQYF.

This chain's CDR3 is CASSYLAGTDTQYF. CDR3 nucleotide sequence: TGTGCCAGCAGTTACCTAGCTGGCACAGATACGCAGTATTTT. The chain couples TRBV6-2 or TRBV6-3 to TRBJ2-3; D may be TRBD2 (5 bases). The CDR3 has 14 residues. Germline V gene sequence: CDR1 MNHEY, CDR2 SVGEGT. The germline V and J ends were trimmed by 2 bases and 1 base, with 7 bases remaining between them.